This TCR beta chain was found in a study of cytomegalovirus exposure and HLA in healthy donors. General observations from the study: When analyzed later, a missense DCLRE1C variant was found to be linked to TCR beta V- and J-gene trimming.

To note about this clone: The antigen remains unidentified.

The CDR3 runs to 15 residues. V trimming: 1 base; J trimming: 6 bases; junction bases outside the gene matches: 3. In germline, CDR1 is SGHTA, CDR2 FQGTGA. PCR used 60 Vbeta primers and 13 Jbeta primers. Here immunoSEQ multiplex PCR was the method, and the copy in TCRdb shows in-frame clones only, minus some. Counted here are 85,000 to 95,000 clones, roughly 72% occurring once; the ten biggest clones make up 4% to 5.5%. The sequence was collected from a young man in good health and CMV-seropositive. J is TRBJ2-1 and V is TRBV7-3, with 10 bases lining up with TRBD2. Material for sequencing was PBMCs. CDR3 sequence (DNA): TGTGCCAGCAGCTTAAGGACTAGCGGTATCAATGAGCAGTTCTTC. Translating gives CASSLRTSGINEQFF. Full variable domain (missing parts from reference TRBV7-3 and TRBJ2-1): GAGVSQTPSNKVTEKGKYVELRCDPISGHTALYWYRQSLGQGPEFLIYFQGTGAADDSGLPNDRFFAVRPEGSVSTLKIQRTERGDSAVYLCASSLRTSGINEQFFGPGTRLTVL.